The 20 T cell receptor beta chains in this list originate from one sample, sequenced in a study of blood T cell repertoires in COVID-19 (dated by TCRdb to 2020 to 2021). Libraries were prepared through the immunoSEQ multiplex PCR assay. TCRdb's version of the immuneACCESS table is confined to in-frame rearrangements and falls short of the full clone set. An unresolved V gene accounts for under half of the shortfall where checked; the remainder is of unknown origin. A total of under 350,000 clones appear in this sample, about 80% of them only once. Of the sample, 8% to 9.5% falls within the top ten clones. Sequencing used peripheral blood. The origin of the receptors is a woman in her fifties or sixties who had recovered from COVID-19.

A word on this clone: Other DNA sequences in the same sample also yield this CDR3. The V gene is TRBV28, the J gene TRBJ2-7, with a weak D call TRBD1 (6 bases). The germline V gene encodes CDR1 MDHEN and CDR2 SYDVKM. The CDR3 sequence is 12 residues long. Trimming took off 5 bases at V and 3 bases at J, with 8 bases between the two ends. CDR3 in amino acids: CASSRRGYEQYF. In DNA form, the CDR3 reads TGTGCCAGCAGTCGCAGGGGCTACGAGCAGTACTTC.

V and J are TRBV19 and TRBJ2-3; D is perhaps TRBD1 (5 bases). Deletions cut 5 bases from V and 2 bases from J, with 8 bases between. The CDR3 has 13 amino acids. CDR1 and CDR2 from the germline V gene are LNHDA and SQIVND (reference sequence). DNA of the CDR3: TGTGCCAGTAGTCCCGGACACACAGATACGCAGTATTTT. Amino acids: CASSPGHTDTQYF.

The V and J genes are TRBV30 and TRBJ2-1; 10 bases map to TRBD2. Germline assignment: CDR1 GTSNPN and CDR2 SVGIG (reference sequence). Trimming removed 2 bases from V and 6 bases from J; junction bases left unmatched: 1. The CDR3 sequence is 13 residues long. In DNA, the CDR3 is TGTGCCTGGAGTAGCGGGAGGGGCAATGAGCAGTTCTTC. It is translated as CAWSSGRGNEQFF.

V gene TRBV11-1 combines with J gene TRBJ2-1; TRBD1 matches at 10 bases. Per germline, CDR1 SGHAT and CDR2 FQDESV (reference sequence). Trimming removed 5 bases from V and 2 bases from J; junction bases left unmatched: 3. The CDR3 contains 15 residues. CDR3 sequence: CASSEGQGAYNEQFF. The CDR3 DNA reads as TGTGCCAGCAGCGAAGGACAGGGGGCCTACAATGAGCAGTTCTTC.

The chain employs TRBV5-5 and TRBJ2-5, with a possible D match to TRBD1 (6 bases). Trimming cost V 4 bases and J 0 bases, with 16 bases left between them. The CDR3 has 16 residues. The germline CDR1 and CDR2 sequences are SGHKS and YYEKEE (reference sequence). The CDR3 DNA reads TGTGCCAGCAGCCGGGACACTAGGAGCTACCAAGAGACCCAGTACTTC. Translated: CASSRDTRSYQETQYF.

This clone was observed a handful of times. The chain is built from TRBV3-1 (or the pseudogene TRBV3-2) and TRBJ1-3; possibly TRBD1 for D (6 bases). V lost 5 bases and J lost 0, with 11 bases in between. There are 15 residues in the CDR3. Germline V CDR1 and CDR2: LGHDT, YNNKEL (reference sequence). The CDR3 DNA is TGTGCCAGCAGCAAACAGGGATACTCTGGAAACACCATATATTTT. This encodes CASSKQGYSGNTIYF.

V gene TRBV3-1 (or the pseudogene TRBV3-2) combines with J gene TRBJ2-1; TRBD2 is a possible D gene (5 bases). The V end lost 3 bases, the J end lost 8 bases, and 8 bases lay between the germline ends. Germline lookup yields CDR1 LGHDT and CDR2 YNNKEL (reference sequence). CDR3 length: 12 residues. CDR3: CASSQTGDEQFF. DNA of the CDR3: TGTGCCAGCAGCCAGACCGGGGATGAGCAGTTCTTC.

V gene TRBV18 combines with J gene TRBJ2-2; a weak D match, TRBD1 (6 bases). Trimming removed 3 bases from V and 4 bases from J, with 12 bases in between. In germline, CDR1 is KGHSH, CDR2 LQKENI. The CDR3 runs to 15 residues. The CDR3 nucleotides are TGTGCCAGCTCACCTCTTCAGGGGAGCACCGGGGAGCTGTTTTTT. This encodes CASSPLQGSTGELFF. Supplemented by reference TRBV18 and TRBJ2-2, the full variable domain reads NAGVMQNPRHLVRRRGQEARLRCSPMKGHSHVYWYRQLPEEGLKFMVYLQKENIIDESGMPKERFSAEFPKEGPSILRIQQVVRGDSAAYFCASSPLQGSTGELFFGEGSRLTVL.

This clone was counted only a few times. At one end the junction does not follow the germline gene, possibly because of a read error. The V call is TRBV10-3, the J call TRBJ1-2, with TRBD1 identical over 7 bases. Germline V gene data show CDR1 as ENHRY and CDR2 as SYGVKD. This CDR3 region has 12 residues. The CDR3 sequence is CAISELGGALAF. CDR3 nucleotide sequence: TGTGCCATCAGTGAGTTAGGGGGCGCGTTGGCCTTC.

For the CDR3, the DNA is TGTGCCAGCAGTATCAGGGGGCTGTATCAGCCCCAGCATTTT. It is translated as CASSIRGLYQPQHF. The J gene is TRBJ1-5, the V gene TRBV6-5; 8 bases are a match to TRBD1. The germline V gene has CDR1 MNHEY and CDR2 SVGAGI. Trimming cost V 5 bases and J 5 bases; bases outside gene matches: 5. The CDR3 has 14 amino acids.

V gene TRBV18 combines with J gene TRBJ2-1; 7 nucleotides agree with TRBD2. Germline CDR1 KGHSH, CDR2 LQKENI. With 2 bases clipped from V and 7 bases from J, the junction kept 5 bases outside the gene matches. The CDR3 sequence is 14 residues long. The DNA of the CDR3 is TGTGCCAGCTCACCAAAGGGGAGGGATAATGAGCAGTTCTTC. Protein sequence: CASSPKGRDNEQFF.

The rearrangement uses TRBV4-2 and TRBJ1-6, with D perhaps matching TRBD1 (5 bases). V lost 0 bases and J 7 bases, leaving 13 bases between the germline ends. This CDR3 has 16 amino acids. CDR1 is LGHNA, CDR2 YNFKEQ, per germline. In nucleotides, the CDR3 is TGTGCCAGCAGCCAAGAGGACAAGGGGTCAAATTCACCCCTCCACTTT. It yields the protein CASSQEDKGSNSPLHF.

This clone showed up just a few times. J is TRBJ2-7 and V is TRBV11-2; 8 positions match TRBD1. The V gene end was trimmed by 5 bases and the J gene end by 2 bases; junction bases not matched to a gene: 5. This CDR3 is built from 14 residues. The germline V gene encodes CDR1 SGHAT and CDR2 FQNNGV. CDR3 in DNA: TGTGCCAGCAGCCGCCTGGGACAGGCCTACGAGCAGTACTTC. It specifies CASSRLGQAYEQYF.

The rearrangement uses TRBV7-2 and TRBJ2-1, with 7 bases lining up with TRBD1. The CDR3 totals 14 residues. In germline, CDR1 is SGHTA, CDR2 FQGNSA. V shed 5 bases and J 9 bases; nucleotides not matched to a gene: 10. CDR3 nucleotides: TGTGCCAGCAGCAACAGGGGCCAACGTCTTGAGCAGTTCTTC. Translating gives CASSNRGQRLEQFF.

This sequence joins TRBV19 and TRBJ2-7, with TRBD1 identical over 8 bases. Per germline, CDR1 LNHDA and CDR2 SQIVND (reference sequence). The length of the CDR3 is 17 residues. V lost 3 bases and J lost 9; bases outside the gene matches: 19. In DNA form, the CDR3 reads TGTGCCAGTAGTATCGAGCAGACAGGGGCCGCTTGGGTGGGGCAGTACTTC. This encodes CASSIEQTGAAWVGQYF.

This chain uses TRBV30 with TRBJ1-3; no reliable D call. With 7 bases removed from V and 3 bases from J, the gap between germline ends came to 16 bases. This CDR3 is built from 14 residues. The germline CDR1 and CDR2 sequences are GTSNPN and SVGIG (reference sequence). In DNA, the CDR3 is TGTGCCTTAACCTATTTGAGCTTTGGAAACACCATATATTTT. It yields the protein CALTYLSFGNTIYF. Supplemented by reference TRBV30 and TRBJ1-3, the full variable domain reads SQTIHQWPATLVQPVGSPLSLECTVEGTSNPNLYWYRQAAGRGLQLLFYSVGIGQISSEVPQNLSASRPQDRQFILSSKKLLLSDSGFYLCALTYLSFGNTIYFGEGSWLTVV.

J is TRBJ1-2 and V is TRBV19; D ambiguous. This CDR3 comprises 12 residues. Germline values: CDR1 LNHDA, CDR2 SQIVND (reference sequence). The V end was cut by 2 bases, the J end by 8 bases, with 9 bases between. The CDR3 coding sequence is TGTGCCAGTAGTATACAGGAGGGCGGCTACACCTTC. Its protein is CASSIQEGGYTF.

V usage is TRBV18 and J usage is TRBJ1-3; D gene uncertain. The CDR3 is 14 amino acids. The germline gives CDR1 KGHSH, CDR2 LQKENI. Trimming stripped 2 bases from V and 4 bases from J, with 9 bases between. CDR3 residues: CASSPAVPGNTIYF. Here the CDR3 DNA reads TGTGCCAGCTCACCAGCGGTGCCGGGAAACACCATATATTTT.

The V and J genes are TRBV27 and TRBJ1-4; 9 bases are a match to TRBD1. J was trimmed by 8 bases and V by 6 bases; bases with no gene match: 10. The germline V gene has CDR1 MNHEY and CDR2 SMNVEV (reference sequence). This CDR3 region has 15 residues. CDR3 coding DNA: TGTGCCAGCAGATATACCGGGACAGGGTTAGAAAAACTGTTTTTT. It codes for CASRYTGTGLEKLFF. The full variable domain, its missing parts supplied by reference TRBV27 and TRBJ1-4, is EAQVTQNPRYLITVTGKKLTVTCSQNMNHEYMSWYRQDPGLGLRQIYYSMNVEVTDKGDVPEGYKVSRKEKRNFPLILESPSPNQTSLYFCASRYTGTGLEKLFFGSGTQLSVL.

This rearrangement joins TRBV5-4 to TRBJ1-1, with a possible D match to TRBD1 (6 bases). Per germline, CDR1 SGHNT and CDR2 YYREEE (reference sequence). V lost 3 bases to trimming and J lost 6 bases, with 9 bases between them. The CDR3 covers 12 residues. The CDR3 loop is CASSSTGAEAFF. The CDR3 DNA follows: TGTGCCAGCAGCTCGACAGGAGCTGAAGCTTTCTTT.